The TCR beta chain described here comes from a study of blood T cell repertoires in COVID-19. The V and J ends lost 2 bases and 12 bases, in that order; junction bases with no gene match: 6. Germline V gene data show CDR1 as SGHKS and CDR2 as YYEKEE (reference sequence). The CDR3 has 13 amino acids. Study processing details: Counts of nucleated cells, estimated from reference gene primer amplification, were obtained. Produced via immunoSEQ multiplex PCR; TCRdb's table is partial and in-frame only. V and J calls and clone size are copied from that table; D and trimming were computed from the DNA. The table shows under 150,000 clones, with 84% occurring only once. Assignments of participants to cohorts depended upon their own reported clinical history.

The rearrangement joins TRBV5-5 to TRBJ2-1, with 9 bases that match TRBD1. The sequenced material came from PBMCs or T cells enriched from blood (not recorded which). The sequence was obtained from a man aged 45-60 years in a cohort exposed to, infected with or recovered from COVID-19 (not recorded which). Here the CDR3 reads CASSLRDREMQFF. The CDR3 bases are TGTGCCAGCAGCTTAAGGGACAGGGAGATGCAGTTCTTC.